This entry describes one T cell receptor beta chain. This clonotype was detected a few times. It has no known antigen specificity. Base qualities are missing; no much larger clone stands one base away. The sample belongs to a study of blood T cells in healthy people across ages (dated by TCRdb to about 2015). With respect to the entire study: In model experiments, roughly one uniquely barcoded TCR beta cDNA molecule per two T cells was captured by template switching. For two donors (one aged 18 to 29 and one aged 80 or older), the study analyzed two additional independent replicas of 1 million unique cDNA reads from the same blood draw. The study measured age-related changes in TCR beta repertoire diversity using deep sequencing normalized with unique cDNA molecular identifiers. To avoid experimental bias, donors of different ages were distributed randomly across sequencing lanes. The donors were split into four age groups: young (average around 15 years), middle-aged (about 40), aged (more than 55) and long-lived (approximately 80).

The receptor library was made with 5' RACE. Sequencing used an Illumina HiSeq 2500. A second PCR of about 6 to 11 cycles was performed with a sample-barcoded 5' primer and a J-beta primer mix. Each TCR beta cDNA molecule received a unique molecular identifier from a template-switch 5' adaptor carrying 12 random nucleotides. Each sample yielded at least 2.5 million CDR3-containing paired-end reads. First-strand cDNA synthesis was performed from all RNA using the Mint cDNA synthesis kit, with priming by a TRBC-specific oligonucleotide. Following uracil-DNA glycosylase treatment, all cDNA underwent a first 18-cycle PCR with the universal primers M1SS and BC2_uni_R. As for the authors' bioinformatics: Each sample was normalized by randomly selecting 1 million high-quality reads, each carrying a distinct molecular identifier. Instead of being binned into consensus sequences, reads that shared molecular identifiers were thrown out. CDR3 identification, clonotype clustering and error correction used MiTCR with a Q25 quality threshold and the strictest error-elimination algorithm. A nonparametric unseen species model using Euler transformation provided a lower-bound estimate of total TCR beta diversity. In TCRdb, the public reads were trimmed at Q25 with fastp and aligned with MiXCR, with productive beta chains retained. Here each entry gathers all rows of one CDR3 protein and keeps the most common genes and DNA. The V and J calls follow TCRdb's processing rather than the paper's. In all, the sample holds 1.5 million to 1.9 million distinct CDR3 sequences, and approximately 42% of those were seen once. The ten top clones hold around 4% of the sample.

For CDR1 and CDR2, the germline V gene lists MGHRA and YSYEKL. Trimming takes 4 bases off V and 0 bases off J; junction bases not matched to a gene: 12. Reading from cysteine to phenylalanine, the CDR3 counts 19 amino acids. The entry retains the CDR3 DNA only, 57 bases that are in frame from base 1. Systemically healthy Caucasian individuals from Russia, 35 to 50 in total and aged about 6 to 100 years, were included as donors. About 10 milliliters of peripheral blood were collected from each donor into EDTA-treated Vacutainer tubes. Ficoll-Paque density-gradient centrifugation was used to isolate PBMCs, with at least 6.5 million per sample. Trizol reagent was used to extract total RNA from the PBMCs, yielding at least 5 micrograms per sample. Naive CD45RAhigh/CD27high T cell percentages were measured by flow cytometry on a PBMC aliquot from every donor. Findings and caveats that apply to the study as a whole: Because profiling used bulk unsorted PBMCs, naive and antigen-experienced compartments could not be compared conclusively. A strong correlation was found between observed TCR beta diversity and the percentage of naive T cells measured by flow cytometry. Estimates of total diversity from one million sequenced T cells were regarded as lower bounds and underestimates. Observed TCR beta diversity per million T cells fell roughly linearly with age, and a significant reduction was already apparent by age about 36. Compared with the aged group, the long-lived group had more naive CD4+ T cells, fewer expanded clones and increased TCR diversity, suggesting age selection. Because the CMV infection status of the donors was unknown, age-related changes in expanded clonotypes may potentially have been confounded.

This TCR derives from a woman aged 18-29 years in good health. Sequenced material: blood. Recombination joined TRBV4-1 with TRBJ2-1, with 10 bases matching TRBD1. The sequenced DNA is TGCGCCAGCAGCCGACGACAGGGGGCGAGGGGAAGCTCCTACAATGAGCAGTTCTTC. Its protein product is CASSRRQGARGSSYNEQFF.